Shown below are 26 T cell receptor beta chains from a single sample sequenced in a study of post-analysis software for immune sequencing data (dated by TCRdb to about 2015). The protocol used for the library was PCR. Sequencing was performed on an Illumina HiSeq 2500. Unique molecular identifiers were incorporated into TCR beta cDNA libraries to reduce PCR and sequencing biases. TCRdb ran its own pipeline on the public reads, namely fastp trimming at Q25 and MiXCR clone calling, and kept in-frame beta chains. Every distinct CDR3 protein forms one entry, paired with its most common genes and DNA. The sample includes fewer than 550,000 distinct CDR3 sequences, with less than 40% observed a single time. The ten largest clones capture around 6% of the sample. No antigen is known for these receptors. Paper-wide results and their limitations: Significantly higher frequencies in patients than in controls were found for five or six TRBV segments, including TRBV5-6, TRBV5-1 and TRBV20-1.

The sequencing input was blood. The receptor source for this set is a girl under 18 with multiple sclerosis.

The J gene is TRBJ2-1, the V gene TRBV12-3 or TRBV12-4, with D possibly being TRBD1 (5 bases). V was trimmed by 3 bases and J by 1 base, leaving 10 bases between them. This CDR3 has 15 residues. CDR3 protein: CASSFSRVSYNEQFF. The DNA of the CDR3 is TGTGCCAGCAGTTTTAGCAGGGTATCCTACAATGAGCAGTTCTTC.

This clonotype came up a few times. The J gene is TRBJ2-1, the V gene TRBV25-1; 9 bases are shared with TRBD2. The CDR3 is 19 residues long. Germline CDR1 and CDR2: MGHDK and SYGVNS. J lost 0 bases, V lost 7 bases, and 16 bases had no gene match. The CDR3 reads CASTPQVGTSQSSYNEQFF. CDR3 bases: TGTGCCAGCACCCCGCAAGTTGGGACTAGCCAGAGCTCCTACAATGAGCAGTTCTTC.

This clonotype was observed a handful of times. V usage is TRBV4-1 and J usage is TRBJ1-2; D ambiguous. Trimming removed 6 bases from V and 1 base from J, with 12 bases in between. This CDR3 has 14 residues. Germline V gene data show CDR1 as MGHRA and CDR2 as YSYEKL. The CDR3 spells CASRHPGINYGYTF. The CDR3 DNA follows: TGCGCCAGCAGACACCCCGGGATTAACTATGGCTACACCTTC.

The chain is built from TRBV6-5 and TRBJ2-3; TRBD1 matches 11 bases. Germline lookup yields CDR1 MNHEY and CDR2 SVGAGI. The CDR3 covers 16 residues. The V segment lost 5 bases and the J segment 5 bases; nucleotides outside the gene matches: 9. CDR3: CASSRTGTGGRDTQYF. In DNA, the CDR3 is TGTGCCAGCAGTCGGACCGGGACAGGGGGAAGAGATACGCAGTATTTT.

The rearrangement joins TRBV7-6 to TRBJ1-1, with D perhaps matching TRBD1 (5 bases). This CDR3 has 14 amino acids. Looked up from germline, CDR1 is SGHVS and CDR2 is FNYEAQ. V was cut by 0 bases and J by 7 bases, with 12 bases left in between. CDR3 nucleotides: TGTGCCAGCAGCTTAGCGCGGGGCGGAGGTGAAGCTTTCTTT. This translates into CASSLARGGGEAFF.

This clonotype was recorded a few times. As DNA, the CDR3 is TGTGCCAGCAGTTACCGGACAGGGGGCATATCAGGCTACACCTTC. Encoded protein: CASSYRTGGISGYTF. The rearrangement uses TRBV6-5 and TRBJ1-2; 11 nucleotides line up with TRBD1. CDR3 size: 15 residues. CDR1 MNHEY and CDR2 SVGAGI come from the germline V gene. With 2 bases clipped from V and 8 bases from J, the junction kept 7 bases outside the gene matches.

This clonotype was found a few times. The CDR3: CSAPGTSGGTQYF. CDR3 nucleotides: TGCAGTGCTCCAGGGACTAGCGGGGGGACCCAGTACTTC. The chain is built from TRBV20-1 and TRBJ2-5, with TRBD2 identical over 14 bases. Unmatched junction bases numbered 3, after V lost 5 bases and J lost 7 bases. CDR3 length: 13 amino acids. Germline-derived CDR1 and CDR2 are DFQATT and SNEGSKA (reference sequence).

V usage is TRBV6-5 and J usage is TRBJ1-4; TRBD1 matches at 9 bases. Germline V lookup: CDR1 MNHEY, CDR2 SVGAGI. CDR3 size: 16 residues. The V gene end was trimmed by 4 bases and the J gene end by 6 bases; junction bases not matched to a gene: 9. The CDR3 sequence is CASSSGPRDRDEKLFF. DNA for the CDR3: TGTGCCAGCAGTTCCGGACCCCGGGACAGGGATGAAAAACTGTTTTTT.

This clonotype was picked up a small number of times. The chain carries TRBV7-6 and TRBJ2-6, with a tentative D call TRBD1 (6 bases). This CDR3 has 19 residues. CDR1 is SGHVS, CDR2 FNYEAQ, per germline. The V end was cut by 4 bases, the J end by 3 bases, with 22 bases between. CDR3 in DNA: TGTGCCAGCAGCTCCTACAGGGCCACCTCCTCTTTTGGGGCCAACGTCCTGACTTTC. Translating gives CASSSYRATSSFGANVLTF.

The V and J genes are TRBV12-3 or TRBV12-4 and TRBJ2-1; 8 bases align to TRBD1. The CDR3 consists of 15 residues. V was pared by 3 bases and J by 7 bases, with 8 bases of the junction left unmatched. CDR3 sequence: CASSFRGLRSNEQFF. In DNA, the CDR3 is TGTGCCAGCAGTTTCAGGGGGCTGAGATCTAATGAGCAGTTCTTC.

This clonotype has a handful of counts. The chain has TRBV20-1 and TRBJ1-2; D remains unclear. The CDR3 is made up of 12 amino acids. In germline, CDR1 is DFQATT, CDR2 SNEGSKA (reference sequence). V lost 6 bases to trimming and J lost 4 bases, with 12 bases between them. For the CDR3, the DNA is TGCAGTGCCCTGCGTGGGGTCTATGGCTACACCTTC. Translated, it gives CSALRGVYGYTF.

This clonotype was observed a few times. The chain uses TRBV7-3 and TRBJ2-3; maybe TRBD2 (6 bases). Germline CDR1 reads SGHTA; CDR2 reads FQGTGA. The CDR3 has 14 residues. The V gene lost 7 bases and the J gene lost 5 bases, with 16 bases spanning the gap. CDR3 amino acids: CASNPGPGGDTQYF. The CDR3 DNA sequence: TGTGCCAGCAACCCTGGCCCCGGGGGAGATACGCAGTATTTT.

Only a few counts were recorded for this clonotype. The chain combines TRBV7-9 with TRBJ2-7, with a tentative D call TRBD1 (5 bases). Germline CDR1 SEHNR, CDR2 FQNEAQ (reference sequence). V lost 4 bases to trimming and J lost 3 bases, with 13 bases between them. The CDR3 is made up of 14 amino acids. Written as DNA, the CDR3 is TGTGCCAGCAGCTCCGTTGACAGAAACTACGAGCAGTACTTC. This sequence encodes CASSSVDRNYEQYF. Full variable domain (remainder filled in from reference TRBV7-9 and TRBJ2-7): DTGVSQNPRHKITKRGQNVTFRCDPISEHNRLYWYRQTLGQGPEFLTYFQNEAQLEKSRLLSDRFSAERPKGSFSTLEIQRTEQGDSAMYLCASSSVDRNYEQYFGPGTRLTVT.

This sequence joins TRBV12-3 or TRBV12-4 and TRBJ2-1, with 11 bases fitting TRBD2. Unmatched junction bases numbered 5, after V lost 5 bases and J lost 5 bases. This CDR3 is built from 15 residues. The CDR3 sequence: CASSLSGGADNEQFF. CDR3 DNA sequence: TGTGCCAGCAGTCTTAGCGGGGGGGCGGACAATGAGCAGTTCTTC.

The rearrangement links TRBV6-4 to TRBJ2-3; TRBD1 might be the D (6 bases). Between the trimmed V and J ends, which lost 6 bases and 6 bases, there was a span of 13 bases. Germline V gene lookup returns CDR1 MRHNA and CDR2 SNTAGT. CDR3 length: 13 residues. Here the CDR3 DNA reads TGTGCCAGCAGGTTGACAGGCGGTGATACGCAGTATTTT. Amino acids: CASRLTGGDTQYF.

The chain employs TRBV3-1 and TRBJ2-5; weak D call: TRBD1 (6 bases). The germline CDR1 and CDR2 sequences are LGHDT and YNNKEL (reference sequence). This CDR3 is 13 amino acids long. Trimming shortened V by 5 bases and J by 11 bases, and 18 bases separated the two germline ends. The CDR3 loop reads CASSYRVFYGQYF. DNA for the CDR3: TGTGCCAGCAGCTACAGGGTTTTTTACGGGCAGTACTTC.

The gene calls are TRBV20-1 and TRBJ2-7; the match to TRBD2 covers 8 bases. Per the germline V gene, CDR1 is DFQATT and CDR2 is SNEGSKA (reference sequence). The CDR3 runs 13 residues. V dropped 6 bases and J dropped 7; count of bases not matched to a gene: 11. The CDR3 sequence: CSAARGRGEEQYF. The CDR3 nucleotides read TGCAGTGCGGCTCGGGGGCGGGGGGAAGAGCAGTACTTC.

This clonotype was recorded once. The rearrangement links TRBV4-1 to TRBJ1-1, with TRBD1 as a possible D gene (5 bases). Trimming took 1 base from V and 8 from J, leaving 14 bases between them. The CDR3 contains 14 residues. Germline loops: CDR1 MGHRA, CDR2 YSYEKL. CDR3 amino acids: CASSQGEGRMEAFF. Written as DNA, the CDR3 is TGCGCCAGCAGCCAAGGGGAGGGGAGGATGGAAGCTTTCTTT.

This clonotype has only a few counts. This chain uses TRBV6-5 with TRBJ2-3, with TRBD2 matching over 8 bases. The CDR3 extends over 14 amino acids. Unmatched junction bases numbered 3, after V lost 3 bases and J lost 4 bases. The V gene's germline CDR1 is MNHEY and CDR2 SVGAGI. This CDR3 is CASSYRGGADTQYF. The CDR3 DNA reads as TGTGCCAGCAGTTATCGGGGGGGCGCAGATACGCAGTATTTT.

The table lists this clonotype with a few counts. This chain links TRBV12-3 or TRBV12-4 with TRBJ2-7, with a tentative D call TRBD2 (5 bases). The DNA end favors TRBJ2-5, so the J call may be wrong. The CDR3 has 15 amino acids. CDR3 protein: CASRLIVHGGETQYF. The CDR3 bases are TGTGCCAGCCGTCTCATTGTCCACGGCGGGGAGACCCAGTACTTC.

The chain carries TRBV14 and TRBJ2-7; 12 positions match TRBD1. The CDR3 spans 13 residues. CDR1 and CDR2 (germline): SGHDN, FVKESK. V shed 8 bases and J 5 bases; nucleotides not matched to a gene: 4. CDR3 sequence: CASGDRGRNEQYF. CDR3 coding DNA: TGTGCCAGCGGGGACAGGGGGCGAAACGAGCAGTACTTC. Full variable domain (rest looked up from reference TRBV14 and TRBJ2-7): EAGVTQFPSHSVIEKGQTVTLRCDPISGHDNLYWYRRVMGKEIKFLLHFVKESKQDESGMPNNRFLAERTGGTYSTLKVQPAELEDSGVYFCASGDRGRNEQYFGPGTRLTVT.

The gene calls are TRBV6-5 and TRBJ2-1; 10 bases are a match to TRBD1. CDR1 is MNHEY and CDR2 is SVGAGI in the germline V gene. CDR3 length: 16 amino acids. Trimming at V came to 1 base and at J to 4 bases, leaving 4 bases not matched to a gene. Here the CDR3 reads CASSYLRDRGYNEQFF. CDR3 DNA sequence: TGTGCCAGCAGTTACTTAAGGGACAGGGGATACAATGAGCAGTTCTTC.

This clonotype showed up just a few times. The chain employs TRBV27 and TRBJ1-2; TRBD1 might be the D (6 bases). The CDR3 length is 15 residues. From germline, CDR1 is MNHEY and CDR2 SMNVEV (reference sequence). The ends were cut back, 4 bases at V and 4 bases at J, with 16 bases in the middle. CDR3 loop: CASSSRSGGPYGYTF. In DNA form, the CDR3 reads TGTGCCAGCAGTTCTCGCTCCGGGGGGCCCTATGGCTACACCTTC.

There are a few counts of this clonotype. At one end, the junction sequence differs from germline, possibly due to a read error. The rearrangement joins TRBV29-1 to TRBJ1-5, with a weak D call TRBD1 (5 bases). CDR3 length: 13 amino acids. Germline loops: CDR1 SQVTM, CDR2 ANQGSEA. For the CDR3, the DNA is TGCTGCGTTTCGGACGGGGGGAATCAGCCCCAGCATTTT. This translates into CCVSDGGNQPQHF. The full variable domain, its missing parts supplied by reference TRBV29-1 and TRBJ1-5, is SAVISQKPSRDICQRGTSLTIQCQVDSQVTMMFWYRQQPGQSLTLIATANQGSEATYESGFVIDKFPISRPNLTFSTLTVSNMSPEDSSIYLCCVSDGGNQPQHFGDGTRLSIL.

The chain combines TRBV4-1 with TRBJ2-1; D not resolved. The CDR3 is 13 amino acids. Germline-derived CDR1 and CDR2 are MGHRA and YSYEKL. Trimming cost V 0 bases and J 9 bases, with 9 bases left between them. CDR3 sequence (DNA): TGCGCCAGCAGCCAAGATGCATCCACTGAGCAGTTCTTC. This encodes CASSQDASTEQFF.

This clonotype occurred a few times. J is TRBJ2-2 and V is TRBV13, with D possibly being TRBD1 or TRBD2 (5 bases each). CDR1 PRHDT and CDR2 FYEKMQ come from the germline V gene (reference sequence). The CDR3 extends over 15 amino acids. V was pared by 4 bases and J by 2 bases, with 11 bases between. The CDR3 here is CASSWGRTNTGELFF. The DNA of the CDR3 is TGTGCCAGCAGCTGGGGACGGACAAACACCGGGGAGCTGTTTTTT.